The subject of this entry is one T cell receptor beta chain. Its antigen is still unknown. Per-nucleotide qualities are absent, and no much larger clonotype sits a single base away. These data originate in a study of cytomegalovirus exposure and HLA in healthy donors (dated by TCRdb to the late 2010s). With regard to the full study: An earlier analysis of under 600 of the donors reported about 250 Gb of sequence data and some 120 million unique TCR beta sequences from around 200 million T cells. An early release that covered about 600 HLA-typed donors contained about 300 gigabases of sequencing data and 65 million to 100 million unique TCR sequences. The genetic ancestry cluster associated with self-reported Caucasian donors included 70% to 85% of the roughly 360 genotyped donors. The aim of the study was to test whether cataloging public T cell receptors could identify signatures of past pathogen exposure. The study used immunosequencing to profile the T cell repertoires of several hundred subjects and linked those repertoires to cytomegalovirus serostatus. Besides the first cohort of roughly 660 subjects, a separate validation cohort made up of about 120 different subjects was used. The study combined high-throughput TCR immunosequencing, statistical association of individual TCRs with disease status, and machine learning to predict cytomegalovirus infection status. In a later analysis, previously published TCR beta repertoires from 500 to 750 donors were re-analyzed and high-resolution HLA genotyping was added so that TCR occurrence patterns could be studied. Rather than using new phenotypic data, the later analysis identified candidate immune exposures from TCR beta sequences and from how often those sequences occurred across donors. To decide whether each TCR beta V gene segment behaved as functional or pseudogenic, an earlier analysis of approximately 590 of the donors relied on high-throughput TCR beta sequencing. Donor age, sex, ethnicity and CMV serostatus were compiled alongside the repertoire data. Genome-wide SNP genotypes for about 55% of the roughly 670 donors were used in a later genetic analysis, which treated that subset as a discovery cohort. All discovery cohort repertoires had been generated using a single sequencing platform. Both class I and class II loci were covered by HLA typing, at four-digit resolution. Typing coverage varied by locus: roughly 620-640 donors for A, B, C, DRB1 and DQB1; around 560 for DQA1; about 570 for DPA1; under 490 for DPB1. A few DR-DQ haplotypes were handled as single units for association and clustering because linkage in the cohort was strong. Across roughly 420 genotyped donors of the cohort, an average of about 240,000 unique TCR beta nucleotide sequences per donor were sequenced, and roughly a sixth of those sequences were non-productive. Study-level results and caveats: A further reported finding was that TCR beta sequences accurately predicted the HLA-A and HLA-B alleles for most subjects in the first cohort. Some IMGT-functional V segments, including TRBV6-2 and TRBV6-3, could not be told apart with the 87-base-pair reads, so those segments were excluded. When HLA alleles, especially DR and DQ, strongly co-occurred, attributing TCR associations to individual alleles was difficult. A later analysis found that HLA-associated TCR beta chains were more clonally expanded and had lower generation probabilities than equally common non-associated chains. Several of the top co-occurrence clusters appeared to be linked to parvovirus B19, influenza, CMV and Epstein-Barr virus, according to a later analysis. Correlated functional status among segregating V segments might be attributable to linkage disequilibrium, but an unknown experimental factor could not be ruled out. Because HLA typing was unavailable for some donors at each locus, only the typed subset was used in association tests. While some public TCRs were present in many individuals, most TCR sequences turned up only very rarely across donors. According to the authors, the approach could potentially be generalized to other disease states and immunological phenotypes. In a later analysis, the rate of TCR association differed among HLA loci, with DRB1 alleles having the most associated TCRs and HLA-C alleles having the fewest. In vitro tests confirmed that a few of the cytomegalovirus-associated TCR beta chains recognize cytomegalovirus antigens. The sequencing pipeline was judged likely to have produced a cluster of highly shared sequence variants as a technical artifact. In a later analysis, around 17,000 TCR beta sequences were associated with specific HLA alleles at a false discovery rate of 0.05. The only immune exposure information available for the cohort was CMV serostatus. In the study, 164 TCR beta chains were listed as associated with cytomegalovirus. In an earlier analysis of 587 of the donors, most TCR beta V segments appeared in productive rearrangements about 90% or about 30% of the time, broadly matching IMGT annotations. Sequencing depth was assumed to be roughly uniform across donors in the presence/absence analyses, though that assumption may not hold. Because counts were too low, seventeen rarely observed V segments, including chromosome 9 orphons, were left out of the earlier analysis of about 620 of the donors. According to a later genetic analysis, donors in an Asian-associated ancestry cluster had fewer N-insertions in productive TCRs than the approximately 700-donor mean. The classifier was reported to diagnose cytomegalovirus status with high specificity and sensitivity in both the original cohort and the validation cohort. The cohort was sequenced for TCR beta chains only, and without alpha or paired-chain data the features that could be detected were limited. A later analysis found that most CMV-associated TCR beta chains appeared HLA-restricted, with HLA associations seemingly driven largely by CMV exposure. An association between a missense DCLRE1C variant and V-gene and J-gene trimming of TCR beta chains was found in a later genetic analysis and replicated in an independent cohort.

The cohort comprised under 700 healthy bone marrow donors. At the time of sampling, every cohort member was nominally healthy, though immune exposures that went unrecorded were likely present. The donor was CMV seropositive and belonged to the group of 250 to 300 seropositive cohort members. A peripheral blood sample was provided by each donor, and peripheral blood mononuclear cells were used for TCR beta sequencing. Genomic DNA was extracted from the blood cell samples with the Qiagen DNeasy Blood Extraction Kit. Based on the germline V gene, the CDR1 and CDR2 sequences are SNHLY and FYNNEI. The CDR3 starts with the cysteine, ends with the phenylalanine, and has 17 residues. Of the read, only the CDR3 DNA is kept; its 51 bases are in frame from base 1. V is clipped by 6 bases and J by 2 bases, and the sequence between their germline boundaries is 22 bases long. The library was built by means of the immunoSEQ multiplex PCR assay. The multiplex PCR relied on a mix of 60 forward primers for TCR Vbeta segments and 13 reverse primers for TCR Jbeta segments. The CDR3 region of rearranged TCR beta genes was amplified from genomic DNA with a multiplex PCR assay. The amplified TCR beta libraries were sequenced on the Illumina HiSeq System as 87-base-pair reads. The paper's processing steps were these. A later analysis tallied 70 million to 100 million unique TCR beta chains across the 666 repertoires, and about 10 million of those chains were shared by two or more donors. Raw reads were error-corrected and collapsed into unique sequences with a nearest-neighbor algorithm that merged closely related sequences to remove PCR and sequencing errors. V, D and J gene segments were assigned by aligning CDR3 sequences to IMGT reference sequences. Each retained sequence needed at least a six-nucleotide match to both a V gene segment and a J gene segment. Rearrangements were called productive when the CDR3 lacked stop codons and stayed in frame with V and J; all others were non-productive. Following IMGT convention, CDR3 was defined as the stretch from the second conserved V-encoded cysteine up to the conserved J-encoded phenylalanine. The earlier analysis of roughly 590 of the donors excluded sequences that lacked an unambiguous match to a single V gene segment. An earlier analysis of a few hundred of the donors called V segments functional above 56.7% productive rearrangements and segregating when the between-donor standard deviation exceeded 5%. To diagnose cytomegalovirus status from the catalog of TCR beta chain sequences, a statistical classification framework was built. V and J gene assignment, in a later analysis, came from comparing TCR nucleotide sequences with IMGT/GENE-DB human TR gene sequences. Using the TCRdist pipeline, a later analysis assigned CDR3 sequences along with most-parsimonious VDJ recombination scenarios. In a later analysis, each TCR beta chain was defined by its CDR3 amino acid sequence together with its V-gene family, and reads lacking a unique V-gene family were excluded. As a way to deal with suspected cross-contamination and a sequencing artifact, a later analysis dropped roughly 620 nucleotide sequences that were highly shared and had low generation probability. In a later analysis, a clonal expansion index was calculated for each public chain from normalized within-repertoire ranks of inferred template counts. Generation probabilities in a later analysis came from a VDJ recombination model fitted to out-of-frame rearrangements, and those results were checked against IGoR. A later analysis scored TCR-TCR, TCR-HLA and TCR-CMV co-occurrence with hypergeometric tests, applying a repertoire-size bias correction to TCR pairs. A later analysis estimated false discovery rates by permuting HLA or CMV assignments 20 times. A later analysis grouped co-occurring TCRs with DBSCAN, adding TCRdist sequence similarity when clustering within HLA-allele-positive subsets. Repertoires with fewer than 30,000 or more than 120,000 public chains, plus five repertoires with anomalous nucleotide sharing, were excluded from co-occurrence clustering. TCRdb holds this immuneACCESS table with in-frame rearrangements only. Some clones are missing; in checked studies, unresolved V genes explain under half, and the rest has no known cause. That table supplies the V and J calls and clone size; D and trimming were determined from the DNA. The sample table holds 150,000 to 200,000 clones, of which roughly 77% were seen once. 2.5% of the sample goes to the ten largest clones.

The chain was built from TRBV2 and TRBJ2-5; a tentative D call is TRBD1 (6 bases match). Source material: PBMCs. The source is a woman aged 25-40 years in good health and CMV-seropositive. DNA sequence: TGTGCCAGCAGCCCGGGCTCAGGGGTGTTTGCTCAAGAGACCCAGTACTTC. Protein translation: CASSPGSGVFAQETQYF.